This T cell receptor beta chain was sequenced for a study of shared clonotypes between healthy human individuals. Study as a whole: CD4 naive and CD4 memory each took three plates per donor, while CD8 naive took two and CD8 memory one.

Measured with immunoSEQ multiplex PCR; TCRdb has only the in-frame clones, and not every one. The sample has around 1.9 million clones, 85% to 95% seen once. CDR3 length: 12 amino acids. Germline V gene data show CDR1 as SGHNT and CDR2 as YYREEE (reference sequence). Trimming cost V 6 bases and J 0 bases, with 7 bases left between them. Naive CD8 isolation took CD45RO-negative cells positively selected for CCR7 and excluded terminally differentiated effector memory CD45RA+ cells. The chain carries TRBV5-4 and TRBJ2-7; D is unresolved. The sample was naive CD8+ T cells from PBMCs. The source of this sequence is a man aged 18 to 35 in good health. Some clones in this sample may be carry-over from other donors' samples. This CDR3 is CASKGVSYEQYF. The CDR3 region has the DNA TGTGCCAGCAAAGGAGTCTCCTACGAGCAGTACTTC. Supplemented by reference TRBV5-4 and TRBJ2-7, the full variable domain reads ETGVTQSPTHLIKTRGQQVTLRCSSQSGHNTVSWYQQALGQGPQFIFQYYREEENGRGNFPPRFSGLQFPNYSSELNVNALELDDSALYLCASKGVSYEQYFGPGTRLTVT.